This is a list of T cell receptor beta chains from one sample in a study of memory CD4+ T cells and cytomegalovirus serostatus. The data were produced by immunoSEQ multiplex PCR, yet TCRdb's version contains in-frame clones alone and is incomplete. The sample has 85,000 to 100,000 clones, approximately 80% seen once. The sample taken for sequencing was memory CD4+ T cells from blood. These receptors all stem from an adult in good health and CMV-seropositive. Both conserved end residues are part of each CDR3. D genes are given only for firm matches. Clone size is shown for a subset of rows, as once, few, many or a class of expanded clone.

j_gene: TRBJ2-1
v_gene: TRBV7-9
abundance: NA
d_gene: NA
CDR3aa: CASTQGDSANNEQFF
CDR3nt: TGTGCCAGCACCCAAGGGGATAGCGCGAACAATGAGCAGTTCTTC

j_gene: TRBJ1-2
v_gene: TRBV5-1
abundance: NA
d_gene: TRBD1
CDR3aa: CASSLGQGAFENGYTF
CDR3nt: TGCGCCAGCAGCCTGGGACAGGGGGCCTTTGAAAATGGCTACACCTTC

j_gene: TRBJ1-5
v_gene: TRBV28
abundance: NA
d_gene: NA
CDR3aa: CASSLIQGGQPQHF
CDR3nt: TGTGCCAGCAGTTTAATCCAGGGAGGACAGCCCCAGCATTTT

j_gene: TRBJ2-7
v_gene: TRBV28
abundance: NA
d_gene: NA
CDR3aa: CASTTHGSPAYEQYF
CDR3nt: TGTGCCAGCACTACTCACGGCTCACCGGCCTACGAGCAGTACTTC

j_gene: TRBJ2-7
v_gene: TRBV6-5
abundance: NA
d_gene: TRBD1
CDR3aa: CASSYKQGYYEQYF
CDR3nt: TGTGCCAGCAGTTATAAACAGGGGTACTACGAGCAGTACTTC

j_gene: TRBJ2-1
v_gene: TRBV19
abundance: many
d_gene: TRBD2
CDR3aa: CASSIGEGYEQFF
CDR3nt: TGTGCCAGTAGTATAGGGGAGGGGTATGAGCAGTTCTTC

j_gene: TRBJ1-1
v_gene: TRBV5-8
abundance: NA
d_gene: NA
CDR3aa: CASSLWGSGTEAFF
CDR3nt: TGTGCCAGCAGCTTGTGGGGTTCGGGGACTGAAGCTTTCTTT

j_gene: TRBJ2-3
v_gene: TRBV7-8
abundance: NA
d_gene: NA
CDR3aa: CASSLERTDTQYF
CDR3nt: TGTGCCAGCAGCTTAGAGCGCACAGATACGCAGTATTTT

j_gene: TRBJ1-1
v_gene: TRBV6-6
abundance: once
d_gene: TRBD1
CDR3aa: CASRTLGQGWAFF
CDR3nt: TGTGCCAGCAGGACTTTGGGACAGGGGTGGGCTTTCTTT

j_gene: TRBJ1-4
v_gene: TRBV11-3
abundance: NA
d_gene: NA
CDR3aa: CASSLPNAEPNEKLFF
CDR3nt: TGTGCCAGCAGCTTACCCAACGCGGAACCTAATGAAAAACTGTTTTTT

j_gene: TRBJ2-7
v_gene: TRBV7-9
abundance: NA
d_gene: TRBD2
CDR3aa: CASRAGAVSYEQYF
CDR3nt: TGTGCCAGTAGGGCGGGAGCCGTCTCCTACGAGCAGTACTTC

j_gene: TRBJ1-5
v_gene: TRBV19
abundance: NA
d_gene: NA
CDR3aa: CASSIRGGNQPQHF
CDR3nt: TGTGCCAGTAGTATTCGGGGAGGGAATCAGCCCCAGCATTTT

j_gene: TRBJ2-4
v_gene: TRBV7-9
abundance: NA
d_gene: NA
CDR3aa: CASSLAGPSKNIQYF
CDR3nt: TGTGCCAGCAGCTTAGCAGGGCCGAGCAAAAACATTCAGTACTTC

j_gene: TRBJ1-1
v_gene: TRBV7-9
abundance: NA
d_gene: NA
CDR3aa: CASSLQVNTEAFF
CDR3nt: TGTGCCAGCAGCTTACAAGTGAACACTGAAGCTTTCTTT

j_gene: TRBJ2-5
v_gene: TRBV5-1
abundance: NA
d_gene: TRBD1
CDR3aa: CASSKSPGGAGETQYF
CDR3nt: TGCGCCAGCAGCAAATCACCAGGGGGCGCGGGAGAGACCCAGTACTTC

j_gene: TRBJ2-7
v_gene: TRBV28
abundance: NA
d_gene: TRBD1
CDR3aa: CASSGRDRGGYEQYF
CDR3nt: TGTGCCAGCAGCGGACGGGACAGGGGAGGGTACGAGCAGTACTTC

j_gene: TRBJ2-7
v_gene: TRBV5-4
abundance: NA
d_gene: NA
CDR3aa: CASSLWGVYEQYF
CDR3nt: TGTGCCAGCAGCTTATGGGGAGTATACGAGCAGTACTTC

j_gene: TRBJ1-4
v_gene: TRBV6-7
abundance: NA
d_gene: NA
CDR3aa: CASSTQGRATNEKLFF
CDR3nt: TGTGCCAGCAGTACCCAGGGGAGAGCAACTAATGAAAAACTGTTTTTT

j_gene: TRBJ1-4
v_gene: TRBV11-2
abundance: NA
d_gene: NA
CDR3aa: CASSLQGANEKLFF
CDR3nt: TGTGCCAGCAGCCTACAGGGAGCTAATGAAAAACTGTTTTTT

j_gene: TRBJ2-7
v_gene: TRBV29-1
abundance: NA
d_gene: TRBD1
CDR3aa: CSVDRQGDNEQYF
CDR3nt: TGCAGCGTCGATCGACAGGGGGATAACGAGCAGTACTTC

j_gene: TRBJ2-7
v_gene: TRBV2
abundance: NA
d_gene: NA
CDR3aa: CASSENGYEQYF
CDR3nt: TGTGCCAGCAGTGAAAATGGCTACGAGCAGTACTTC

j_gene: TRBJ2-3
v_gene: TRBV4-2
abundance: NA
d_gene: TRBD2
CDR3aa: CASSQGVGGSTTDTQYF
CDR3nt: TGTGCCAGCAGCCAAGGGGTGGGGGGGAGCACGACAGATACGCAGTATTTT

j_gene: TRBJ2-2
v_gene: TRBV9
abundance: NA
d_gene: TRBD1
CDR3aa: CASSPRQGSGGELFF
CDR3nt: TGTGCCAGCAGCCCCCGACAGGGGTCGGGCGGGGAGCTGTTTTTT

j_gene: TRBJ2-7
v_gene: TRBV6-5
abundance: NA
d_gene: NA
CDR3aa: CASRARGPTYEQYF
CDR3nt: TGTGCCAGCAGAGCCCGAGGGCCGACCTACGAGCAGTACTTC

j_gene: TRBJ2-5
v_gene: TRBV6-1
abundance: NA
d_gene: TRBD2
CDR3aa: CASSEYLAGGLGETQYF
CDR3nt: TGTGCCAGCAGTGAATATCTAGCGGGAGGCCTTGGGGAGACCCAGTACTTC

j_gene: TRBJ2-3
v_gene: TRBV19
abundance: NA
d_gene: TRBD2
CDR3aa: CASSIGGGRMSDTQYF
CDR3nt: TGTGCCAGTAGTATAGGTGGCGGGAGGATGTCAGATACGCAGTATTTT

j_gene: TRBJ2-7
v_gene: TRBV5-5
abundance: NA
d_gene: TRBD1
CDR3aa: CASGLTGVIYEQYF
CDR3nt: TGTGCCAGCGGCCTAACAGGGGTCATCTACGAGCAGTACTTC

j_gene: TRBJ2-7
v_gene: TRBV7-3
abundance: NA
d_gene: NA
CDR3aa: CASSLSGGGVYEQYF
CDR3nt: TGTGCCAGCAGCTTAAGCGGAGGGGGGGTCTACGAGCAGTACTTC